The 24 T cell receptor beta chains below were found in one sample sequenced in a study of T cell repertoires in cytomegalovirus infection. Each CDR3 protein is one row after TCRdb ran MiXCR on the reads. Here the sample spans roughly 700,000 distinct CDR3 sequences, around 35% being singletons. Antigen specificity for these receptors is unknown. This sample comprised cultured PBMCs, obtained from culture after CMV antigen stimulation. All receptors derive from a human donor in good health (CMV status not recorded). Some clones in this sample may be carry-over from other donors' samples.

This clonotype has just a few counts. The J gene is TRBJ2-2, the V gene TRBV12-3 or TRBV12-4; no clear D. The CDR3 has 13 amino acids. V was shortened by 8 bases and J by 1 base, with 8 bases between the two germline ends. The CDR3, as DNA: TGTGCCAGCCTCGGCCTGAACACCGGGGAGCTGTTTTTT. Residues: CASLGLNTGELFF.

This clonotype appeared many times. The gene calls are TRBV7-2 and TRBJ1-1; perhaps TRBD1 as D (5 bases). The CDR3 totals 14 residues. Trimming left V 3 bases short and J 4 bases short, with 12 bases between. CDR1 SGHTA and CDR2 FQGNSA come from the germline V gene. CDR3 amino acids: CASSFPGRGTEAFF. For the CDR3, the DNA is TGTGCCAGCAGCTTCCCAGGGAGGGGCACTGAAGCTTTCTTT.

The rearrangement uses TRBV4-1 and TRBJ2-3, with TRBD2 matching 9 bases. With 0 bases clipped from V and 5 bases from J, the junction kept 9 bases outside the gene matches. This CDR3 comprises 17 residues. Germline assignment: CDR1 MGHRA and CDR2 YSYEKL. CDR3 residues: CASSQDPLAGTQDTQYF. The CDR3 region has the DNA TGCGCCAGCAGCCAAGACCCCCTAGCGGGAACCCAAGATACGCAGTATTTT.

The chain has TRBV6-6 and TRBJ1-2; perhaps TRBD1 as D (5 bases). This CDR3 contains 15 residues. Trimming cost V 1 base and J 6 bases, with 15 bases left between them. Germline V CDR1 and CDR2: MNHNY, SVGAGI (reference sequence). CDR3 sequence: CASSYLDRPRDGYTF. In nucleotides, the CDR3 is TGTGCCAGCAGTTACTTGGACCGACCCAGGGATGGCTACACCTTC.

This clonotype was observed at least ten times. J is TRBJ1-2 and V is TRBV7-2; D ambiguous. V shed 0 bases and J shed 8 bases, with 19 bases lying between them. The CDR3 extends over 16 amino acids. Per the germline V gene, CDR1 is SGHTA and CDR2 is FQGNSA. CDR3 loop: CASSLATASPKSGYTF. CDR3 nucleotide sequence: TGTGCCAGCAGCTTAGCAACGGCTTCGCCAAAATCGGGCTACACCTTC. Using reference TRBV7-2 and TRBJ1-2 for the parts outside the CDR3, the full variable domain is GAGVSQSPSNKVTEKGKDVELRCDPISGHTALYWYRQSLGQGLEFLIYFQGNSAPDKSGLPSDRFSAERTGGSVSTLTIQRTQQEDSAVYLCASSLATASPKSGYTFGSGTRLTVV.

The CDR3 DNA reads TGTGCCAGCAGTTTCTCAAGGAGGCGAAGGGAAAAACTGTTTTTT. It is translated as CASSFSRRRREKLFF. J is TRBJ1-4 and V is TRBV27; D gene unclear. Germline CDR1 is MNHEY and CDR2 is SMNVEV (reference sequence). V was pared by 3 bases and J by 8 bases, with 16 bases between. This CDR3 contains 15 residues.

This clonotype has more than one count but fewer than ten. This chain links TRBV2 with TRBJ1-1; D is uncertain. This CDR3 contains 11 residues. Trimming stripped 4 bases from V and 8 bases from J, with 8 bases between. Germline V CDR1 and CDR2: SNHLY, FYNNEI. Here the CDR3 DNA reads TGTGCCAGCAGTGCGGATGGCGAAGCTTTCTTT. Its translation: CASSADGEAFF.

The sample holds a few counts of this clonotype. This chain joins TRBV5-4 and TRBJ1-4; D unclear. The CDR3 has 13 residues. Germline CDR1 reads SGHNT; CDR2 reads YYREEE (reference sequence). The V end lost 5 bases, the J end lost 6 bases, and 11 bases lay between the germline ends. Written as DNA, the CDR3 is TGTGCCAGCAGTTCATCGGAGGATGAAAAACTGTTTTTT. Translation gives CASSSSEDEKLFF.

This clonotype was found a few times. This chain connects TRBV7-2 to TRBJ1-1; D is perhaps TRBD1 (6 bases). The CDR3 has 12 residues. The V end was cut by 5 bases, the J end by 10 bases, with 14 bases between. Germline V gene lookup returns CDR1 SGHTA and CDR2 FQGNSA. The CDR3 is CASSGGGATAFF. The CDR3 DNA is TGTGCCAGCAGCGGCGGGGGGGCAACAGCTTTCTTT.

This clonotype was found a few times. This rearrangement joins TRBV7-2 to TRBJ1-2; a weak D match, TRBD1 (6 bases). Trimming removed 5 bases from V and 3 bases from J, with 19 bases in between. The CDR3 covers 16 residues. Looked up from germline, CDR1 is SGHTA and CDR2 is FQGNSA. The CDR3 sequence is CASSPGLRGGDYGYTF. The CDR3 region has the DNA TGTGCCAGCAGCCCAGGTCTCAGGGGCGGAGACTATGGCTACACCTTC.

This chain connects TRBV12-3 or TRBV12-4 to TRBJ1-2, with 7 positions matching TRBD1. V was clipped by 6 bases and J by 4 bases; unmatched bases: 11. This CDR3 region has 15 residues. The DNA for the CDR3 is TGTGCCAGCAGCTCCCAGACAGGGCTTGGCTATGGCTACACCTTC. Encoded protein: CASSSQTGLGYGYTF.

This clonotype was counted at least ten times. The gene calls are TRBV7-9 and TRBJ2-1, with 7 bases identical to TRBD2. This CDR3 is built from 13 residues. V lost 1 base and J lost 15; bases outside the gene matches: 9. Per the germline V gene, CDR1 is SEHNR and CDR2 is FQNEAQ (reference sequence). CDR3 sequence: CASSLGSSGPRFF. In nucleotides, the CDR3 is TGTGCCAGCAGCTTAGGATCTAGCGGACCTCGGTTCTTC.

The J gene is TRBJ2-1, the V gene TRBV27, with D perhaps TRBD2 (6 bases). Germline assignment: CDR1 MNHEY and CDR2 SMNVEV (reference sequence). The CDR3 covers 13 residues. Here the CDR3 DNA reads TGTGAAAGGCTAGCGCGCTCCTACAATGAGCAGTTCTTC. It specifies CERLARSYNEQFF.

In this sample, this clonotype turned up many times. J is TRBJ1-3 and V is TRBV7-6; possible D gene TRBD1, 5 bases. In germline, CDR1 is SGHVS, CDR2 FNYEAQ. Deletions cut 3 bases from V and 4 bases from J, with 10 bases between. CDR3 length equals 14 residues. CDR3 region: CASSFGTGGNTIYF. The CDR3 DNA is TGTGCCAGCAGCTTCGGGACGGGAGGAAACACCATATATTTT.

This CDR3 is CATRDRGDEQFF. In DNA, the CDR3 is TGTGCCACCCGGGACAGAGGCGATGAGCAGTTCTTC. The chain couples TRBV27 to TRBJ2-1; TRBD1 matches 7 bases. The germline V gene encodes CDR1 MNHEY and CDR2 SMNVEV (reference sequence). V lost 10 bases to trimming and J lost 8 bases; unmatched junction nucleotides: 8. The CDR3 sequence is 12 residues long.

The V call is TRBV6-5, the J call TRBJ1-3; TRBD1 agrees at 7 bases. Germline V gene lookup returns CDR1 MNHEY and CDR2 SVGAGI. The CDR3 is 17 amino acids. V was clipped by 0 bases and J by 5 bases; unmatched bases: 10. CDR3 protein: CASSYSSRQGLRNTIYF. CDR3 coding DNA: TGTGCCAGCAGTTACTCGTCGCGACAGGGTTTAAGAAACACCATATATTTT.

The rearrangement uses TRBV15 and TRBJ2-1; D is perhaps TRBD1 (5 bases). The V and J ends lost 5 bases and 8 bases respectively, with 22 bases between them. This CDR3 is 16 amino acids long. CDR1 is LNHNV, CDR2 YYDKDF, per germline (reference sequence). The CDR3 reads CATSPEGVLAADEQFF. In DNA form, the CDR3 reads TGTGCCACCAGCCCTGAAGGGGTTCTCGCAGCCGATGAGCAGTTCTTC.

For the CDR3, the DNA is TGCAGTGCTAGTAGGGGGGAGGTCGCGTCTCTCGAGCAGTACTTC. This encodes CSASRGEVASLEQYF. This chain joins TRBV20-1 and TRBJ2-7; D tentatively fits TRBD1 or TRBD2 (6 bases each). The length of the CDR3 is 15 residues. Trimming stripped 3 bases from V and 6 bases from J, with 21 bases between. Germline loops: CDR1 DFQATT, CDR2 SNEGSKA (reference sequence).

This chain links TRBV4-1 with TRBJ2-5, with D perhaps TRBD1 or TRBD2 (6 bases each). The CDR3 is 16 residues long. CDR1 and CDR2 from the germline V gene are MGHRA and YSYEKL. Trimming removed 0 bases from V and 5 bases from J, with 16 bases in between. CDR3 nucleotide sequence: TGCGCCAGCAGCCAAGAAGGGGGGCAGGGGAGGGAGACCCAGTACTTC. This sequence encodes CASSQEGGQGRETQYF.

Only a few counts were recorded for this clonotype. V usage is TRBV7-9 and J usage is TRBJ2-7; 11 bases fit TRBD2. CDR1 and CDR2 (germline): SEHNR, FQNEAQ (reference sequence). There are 16 residues in the CDR3. The ends lost 5 bases at V and 4 bases at J; junction bases unmatched: 10. CDR3 nucleotide sequence: TGTGCCAGCAGCCAAGAAAGACTAGCGGGGTTATACGAGCAGTACTTC. This sequence encodes CASSQERLAGLYEQYF.

The gene calls are TRBV5-4 and TRBJ2-1, with D perhaps given as TRBD1 or TRBD2 (5 bases each). CDR1 and CDR2 from the germline V gene are SGHNT and YYREEE (reference sequence). This CDR3 region has 16 residues. Between the trimmed V and J ends, which lost 1 base and 4 bases, there was a span of 15 bases. The CDR3 loop reads CASSLTGGSKYNEQFF. CDR3 in DNA: TGTGCCAGCAGCTTGACTGGGGGTTCGAAATACAATGAGCAGTTCTTC.

V is TRBV5-4 and J is TRBJ2-2; 8 positions match TRBD1. The CDR3 length is 14 residues. The germline gives CDR1 SGHNT, CDR2 YYREEE (reference sequence). The ends lost 7 bases at V and 6 bases at J; junction bases unmatched: 8. As DNA, the CDR3 is TGTGCCAGCCAGGGGGACAGGATCTCCGGGGAGCTGTTTTTT. Its protein product is CASQGDRISGELFF.

This clonotype occurred once. CDR3 sequence reads: CASSFGPAGGSPDTQYF. CDR3 DNA: TGCGCCAGCAGCTTTGGCCCCGCGGGGGGGAGTCCAGATACGCAGTATTTT. The chain joins TRBV5-1 to TRBJ2-3; the match to TRBD2 covers 9 bases. Germline V gene lookup returns CDR1 SGHRS and CDR2 YFSETQ. The ends lost 2 bases at V and 4 bases at J; junction bases unmatched: 11. The CDR3 contains 17 residues.

Only a few counts were recorded for this clonotype. This chain connects TRBV7-6 to TRBJ2-7; D possibly matches TRBD1 or TRBD2 (5 bases each). The germline V and J ends were trimmed by 10 bases and 2 bases, with 18 bases remaining between them. The CDR3 covers 14 residues. Per the germline V gene, CDR1 is SGHVS and CDR2 is FNYEAQ. The CDR3 sequence is CAIAVGERAYEQYF. In DNA form, the CDR3 reads TGTGCCATCGCCGTGGGGGAGAGAGCCTACGAGCAGTACTTC.